This is a list of T cell receptor beta chains from one sample in a study of blood T cell repertoires in COVID-19. Profiling relied on immunoSEQ multiplex PCR, and the TCRdb table lists in-frame clones only, not all of them. The sample has 150,000 to 200,000 clones; about 86% are singletons. Sequenced sample: peripheral blood. Every receptor here comes from a woman aged 80 or older with acute or convalescent COVID-19. Each CDR3 is given with its conserved first and last residue. A D gene is named only where the DNA matches it firmly. Not all rows give a size; the values are once, few, many and, for expanded clones, a class.

D	J	size	V	CDR3	DNA
TRBD2	TRBJ2-1	NA	TRBV27	CASSSPLGLELGGQFF	TGTGCCAGCAGCAGCCCCCTGGGACTAGAATTGGGGGGGCAGTTCTTC
TRBD1	TRBJ2-1	NA	TRBV5-4	CASSSGTGRSNEQFF	TGTGCCAGCAGCTCGGGGACAGGGCGGAGCAATGAGCAGTTCTTC
TRBD2	TRBJ2-1	NA	TRBV7-7	CASSLAGGSGNEQFF	TGTGCTAGCAGCTTAGCGGGTGGGAGTGGCAATGAGCAGTTCTTC
TRBD2	TRBJ2-1	NA	TRBV5-4	CASSDNLGLAGTKGADEQFF	TGTGCCAGCAGCGATAATCTGGGGCTAGCGGGAACAAAGGGGGCAGATGAGCAGTTCTTC
NA	TRBJ1-5	NA	TRBV19	CASSIGRGTQPQHF	TGTGCCAGTAGTATAGGCAGGGGTACTCAGCCCCAGCATTTT
TRBD1	TRBJ1-5	NA	TRBV18	CASSQTGTGETGQPQHF	TGTGCCAGCTCGCAAACCGGGACAGGGGAGACGGGTCAGCCCCAGCATTTT
TRBD1	TRBJ1-1	NA	TRBV10-2	CASSELAGGYLAFF	TGCGCCAGCAGTGAGCTGGCAGGGGGGTACCTGGCTTTCTTT
TRBD1	TRBJ1-2	NA	TRBV28	CASSPPWDREGYTF	TGTGCCAGCAGTCCCCCGTGGGACAGAGAAGGCTACACCTTC
NA	TRBJ2-5	NA	TRBV6-2/TRBV6-3	CASSYRGVGRETQYF	TGTGCCAGCAGTTACAGAGGAGTAGGGAGAGAGACCCAGTACTTC
NA	TRBJ2-2	NA	TRBV19	CASTKIGADTGELFF	TGTGCCAGTACAAAGATAGGGGCCGACACCGGGGAGCTGTTTTTT
TRBD1	TRBJ1-4	NA	TRBV4-1	CASTGQGASTNEKLFF	TGCGCCAGCACGGGACAGGGGGCTTCGACTAATGAAAAACTGTTTTTT
TRBD1	TRBJ2-5	NA	TRBV12-5	CASADRDKKETQYF	TGTGCTAGTGCCGACAGGGACAAAAAAGAGACCCAGTACTTC
NA	TRBJ2-3	NA	TRBV6-2/TRBV6-3	CASSDTTDTQYF	TGTGCCAGCAGCGATACTACAGATACGCAGTATTTT
TRBD2	TRBJ2-7	NA	TRBV6-5	CASSYGTSGTLYEQYF	TGTGCCAGCAGTTACGGGACTAGCGGGACCCTCTACGAGCAGTACTTC
NA	TRBJ1-5	NA	TRBV24-1	CATSDRRDGPQHF	TGTGCCACCAGTGATCGCAGGGATGGGCCCCAGCATTTT
NA	TRBJ2-7	NA	TRBV6-6	CASSYSLSDSYEQYF	TGTGCCAGCAGTTACTCATTGAGCGACTCCTACGAGCAGTACTTC
TRBD2	TRBJ2-1	NA	TRBV4-2	CASSQGVGAGGINEQFF	TGTGCCAGCAGCCAAGGGGTAGGAGCGGGAGGGATCAATGAGCAGTTCTTC
NA	TRBJ1-5	NA	TRBV7-9	CASSFSGGNQPQHF	TGTGCCAGCAGCTTCAGCGGGGGCAATCAGCCCCAGCATTTT
NA	TRBJ1-6	NA	TRBV5-1	CASSLFSGGNSPLHF	TGCGCCAGCAGCTTGTTTTCGGGTGGCAATTCACCCCTCCACTTT
NA	TRBJ1-2	NA	TRBV5-1	CASSLGEGVRYGYTF	TGCGCCAGCAGCTTGGGGGAGGGCGTTCGCTATGGCTACACCTTC
NA	TRBJ1-4	NA	TRBV4-2	CASSQVKGGTNEKLFF	TGTGCCAGCAGCCAAGTTAAAGGGGGAACTAATGAAAAACTGTTTTTT
NA	TRBJ2-5	NA	TRBV7-2	CATAPRQETQYF	TGTGCCACCGCCCCGCGGCAAGAGACCCAGTACTTC
NA	TRBJ1-1	NA	TRBV3-1/TRBV3-2	CASSQVGQPNTEAFF	TGTGCCAGCAGCCAAGTGGGGCAGCCGAACACTGAAGCTTTCTTT
TRBD2	TRBJ2-5	NA	TRBV3-1/TRBV3-2	CASSHALAGGGVETQYF	TGTGCCAGCAGCCATGCCCTCGCGGGAGGGGGCGTGGAGACCCAGTACTTC
NA	TRBJ1-2	once	TRBV28	CASSPRGGSPSHGYTF	TGTGCCAGCAGTCCGAGGGGGGGGTCCCCTTCCCATGGCTACACCTTC
NA	TRBJ1-5	NA	TRBV7-7	CASSLAPEHLIRGGVSNQPQHF	TGTGCTAGCAGCTTAGCGCCTGAACACCTAATAAGAGGAGGTGTTAGCAATCAGCCCCAGCATTTT
NA	TRBJ2-7	NA	TRBV6-2/TRBV6-3	CASSIGLGLGGLEQYF	TGTGCCAGCAGCATAGGCCTCGGTCTGGGGGGTCTCGAGCAGTACTTC
NA	TRBJ1-2	NA	TRBV20-1	CSASAVFHGYTF	TGCAGTGCTAGTGCGGTTTTTCATGGCTACACCTTC
TRBD2	TRBJ2-5	NA	TRBV28	CASSLAGGLETQYF	TGTGCCAGCAGTTTAGCGGGAGGGCTGGAGACCCAGTACTTC
TRBD2	TRBJ2-1	once	TRBV11-1	CASSPDSGNTEQFF	TGTGCCAGCAGCCCCGATAGCGGGAACACTGAGCAGTTCTTC
NA	TRBJ1-2	NA	TRBV5-6	CASSFVRGSSGYTF	TGTGCCAGCAGCTTCGTTCGGGGGTCCAGTGGCTACACCTTC